These 17 T cell receptor beta chains share one sample of origin, sequenced in a study of cytotoxic CD8 clonotypes in ibrutinib-treated CLL. Assay: immunoSEQ multiplex PCR; the TCRdb copy retains only in-frame clones and omits some. Of some 140,000 clones listed, around 80% are singletons. Source: PBMCs, taken after 24 months of ibrutinib treatment. The receptors were gathered from a human donor with chronic lymphocytic leukemia.

This clone was seen more than once but under ten times. The chain has TRBV19 and TRBJ1-4; 9 bases match TRBD1. The CDR3 spans 15 residues. The germline gives CDR1 LNHDA, CDR2 SQIVND (reference sequence). Germline trimming cut 7 bases from V and 5 bases from J; bases unmatched to any gene: 8. CDR3 coding DNA: TGTGCCAGTACAGATGTTACAGGGGGCAATGAAAAACTGTTTTTT. Translated: CASTDVTGGNEKLFF.

This clone has more than one count but fewer than ten. The rearrangement links TRBV5-1 to TRBJ2-2, with 8 positions matching TRBD1. V lost 4 bases, J lost 4 bases, and 12 bases stayed unmatched. Germline V lookup: CDR1 SGHRS, CDR2 YFSETQ. The CDR3 consists of 17 residues. The CDR3 DNA is TGCGCCAGCAGCCACGGACAGGGCGAGGGGGGCACCGGGGAGCTGTTTTTT. Translated, it gives CASSHGQGEGGTGELFF.

The chain has TRBV10-3 and TRBJ2-2, with D possibly being TRBD1 (5 bases). CDR3 size: 14 residues. V was shortened by 4 bases and J by 4 bases, with 10 bases between the two germline ends. The germline CDR1 and CDR2 sequences are ENHRY and SYGVKD. DNA for the CDR3: TGTGCCATCAGTGTAGCAGGGTCCACCGGGGAGCTGTTTTTT. This gives the protein CAISVAGSTGELFF.

This rearrangement joins TRBV30 to TRBJ1-2; tentatively, D is TRBD1 (5 bases). CDR1 and CDR2 from the germline V gene are GTSNPN and SVGIG (reference sequence). The CDR3 runs 13 residues. V was pared by 2 bases and J by 5 bases, with 12 bases between. The CDR3 coding sequence is TGTGCCTGGAGTAAACAGGAGCCTTATGGCTACACCTTC. Translation: CAWSKQEPYGYTF.

This sequence joins TRBV12-5 and TRBJ2-7; 9 positions agree with TRBD1. CDR3 length: 14 residues. Looked up from germline, CDR1 is LGHNT and CDR2 is FRNRAP. V lost 8 bases and J lost 4; bases outside the gene matches: 9. The CDR3 reads CASSRGQGYYEQYF. The CDR3 DNA is TGTGCTAGTAGTAGGGGACAGGGTTATTACGAGCAGTACTTC. Based on the CDR3 plus reference TRBV12-5 and TRBJ2-7, the full variable domain is DARVTQTPRHKVTEMGQEVTMRCQPILGHNTVFWYRQTMMQGLELLAYFRNRAPLDDSGMPKDRFSAEMPDATLATLKIQPSEPRDSAVYFCASSRGQGYYEQYFGPGTRLTVT.

This clone showed up just once. The rearrangement joins TRBV29-1 to TRBJ2-1; no reliable D call. V dropped 4 bases and J dropped 5 bases, with 12 bases sitting between them. Germline V gene sequence: CDR1 SQVTM, CDR2 ANQGSEA. The CDR3 sequence is 13 residues long. The CDR3 bases are TGCAGCGTTGCCTCGACTCTGGACAATGAGCAGTTCTTC. It specifies CSVASTLDNEQFF.

The V gene is TRBV11-2, the J gene TRBJ1-2; D gene ambiguous. V gave up 5 bases and J gave up 0 bases, with 10 bases separating them. The CDR3 length is 14 residues. Germline lookup yields CDR1 SGHAT and CDR2 FQNNGV. The CDR3 is CASSNKPANYGYTF. DNA of the CDR3: TGTGCCAGCAGCAACAAGCCTGCTAACTATGGCTACACCTTC.

The chain carries TRBV27 and TRBJ1-4, with D perhaps TRBD1 (6 bases). CDR3 length: 15 amino acids. From germline, CDR1 is MNHEY and CDR2 SMNVEV (reference sequence). The V and J ends lost 6 bases and 2 bases respectively, with 13 bases between them. CDR3 in amino acids: CASSSRGRTNEKLFF. The CDR3 nucleotides are TGTGCCAGCAGCTCCAGGGGACGGACTAATGAAAAACTGTTTTTT.

The chain employs TRBV11-2 and TRBJ1-1; D is uncertain. Per germline, CDR1 SGHAT and CDR2 FQNNGV. Trimming pared 5 bases from V and 5 bases from J, leaving 12 bases between. The CDR3 contains 13 residues. The CDR3 coding sequence is TGTGCCAGCAGCCAAACTACCGGGACTGAAGCTTTCTTT. It encodes CASSQTTGTEAFF.

The rearrangement links TRBV9 to TRBJ1-1; D remains ambiguous. The CDR3 runs 14 residues. Germline lookup yields CDR1 SGDLS and CDR2 YYNGEE. Trimming left V 3 bases short and J 0 bases short, with 9 bases between. CDR3 DNA sequence: TGTGCCAGCAGCGCGGGGAATTTGAACACTGAAGCTTTCTTT. The encoded protein is CASSAGNLNTEAFF. Complete variable domain (other parts from reference TRBV9 and TRBJ1-1): DSGVTQTPKHLITATGQRVTLRCSPRSGDLSVYWYQQSLDQGLQFLIQYYNGEERAKGNILERFSAQQFPDLHSELNLSSLELGDSALYFCASSAGNLNTEAFFGQGTRLTVV.

V usage is TRBV5-1 and J usage is TRBJ1-1; D is perhaps TRBD1 (6 bases). Trimming cost V 5 bases and J 8 bases, with 13 bases left between them. CDR1 is SGHRS, CDR2 YFSETQ, per germline. The CDR3 has 12 residues. CDR3 loop: CASSKQGREAFF. The CDR3 region has the DNA TGCGCCAGCAGTAAACAGGGTAGGGAAGCTTTCTTT. Based on the CDR3 plus reference TRBV5-1 and TRBJ1-1, the full variable domain is KAGVTQTPRYLIKTRGQQVTLSCSPISGHRSVSWYQQTPGQGLQFLFEYFSETQRNKGNFPGRFSGRQFSNSRSEMNVSTLELGDSALYLCASSKQGREAFFGQGTRLTVV.

This clone occurred once. The chain is built from TRBV6-5 and TRBJ1-2; D not certain. V was trimmed by 0 bases and J by 8 bases, leaving 10 bases between them. The CDR3 consists of 13 residues. Germline values: CDR1 MNHEY, CDR2 SVGAGI. The CDR3 here is CASSYSTSVGYTF. In nucleotides, the CDR3 is TGTGCCAGCAGTTACTCGACGTCCGTGGGCTACACCTTC.

The chain employs TRBV6-5 and TRBJ1-1; 8 positions agree with TRBD1. There are 13 residues in the CDR3. Germline-derived CDR1 and CDR2 are MNHEY and SVGAGI. The V segment lost 6 bases and the J segment 1 base; nucleotides outside the gene matches: 1. In nucleotides, the CDR3 is TGTGCCAGCAGACAGGGGGGGAACACTGAAGCTTTCTTT. It specifies CASRQGGNTEAFF.

The rearrangement uses TRBV6-6 and TRBJ2-7; D unresolved. Looked up from germline, CDR1 is MNHNY and CDR2 is SVGAGI (reference sequence). V was trimmed by 0 bases and J by 2 bases, leaving 11 bases between them. The CDR3 extends over 15 amino acids. The CDR3: CASSYSPAVTYEQYF. In nucleotides, the CDR3 is TGTGCCAGCAGTTACTCTCCGGCGGTGACCTACGAGCAGTACTTC.

This chain connects TRBV7-8 to TRBJ2-7, with 12 bases matching TRBD1. Germline CDR1 and CDR2: SGHVS and FQNEAQ. The CDR3 contains 15 residues. The V segment lost 5 bases and the J segment 5 bases; nucleotides outside the gene matches: 7. CDR3 region: CASSRRGQGADEQYF. Here the CDR3 DNA reads TGTGCCAGCAGCCGGAGGGGACAGGGGGCCGACGAGCAGTACTTC.

The CDR3 region is CASSSRTGDEKLFF. The CDR3 DNA is TGTGCCAGCAGCTCTAGGACAGGGGACGAAAAACTGTTTTTT. The rearrangement uses TRBV5-4 and TRBJ1-4, with 9 bases identical to TRBD1. Germline CDR1 reads SGHNT; CDR2 reads YYREEE (reference sequence). This CDR3 is built from 14 residues. J lost 8 bases, V lost 3 bases, and 5 bases had no gene match.

This clone came up once. The chain recombines TRBV25-1 with TRBJ1-1; possible D gene TRBD1, 5 bases. V was cut by 8 bases and J by 8 bases, with 12 bases left in between. The length of the CDR3 is 11 residues. Germline V gene sequence: CDR1 MGHDK, CDR2 SYGVNS. CDR3 nucleotides: TGTGCCAGCGTATGGGGCAGGGAAGCTTTCTTT. It translates to CASVWGREAFF.